Listed below are T cell receptor beta chains from one sample, sequenced in a study of T cells in Graves' hyperthyroidism and ophthalmopathy. MiXCR was run by TCRdb on the multiplex PCR reads, yielding one entry per CDR3 protein. The data hold a few hundred thousand distinct CDR3 sequences, with around 14% observed a single time. Material: blood. These receptor sequences come from a woman aged 30 to 39 with Graves' hyperthyroidism. CDR3s include the opening cysteine and the closing phenylalanine or tryptophan. Fields, in order: J gene, D gene, V gene, clone size, CDR3 DNA, CDR3 protein. D genes are given only for firm matches. Expanded clones get a size class; other rows say once, few or many, or leave the size out.

TRBJ1-5 | - | TRBV20-1 | - | TGCAGTGCCTCGGACAGTAGGAGTAGCAATCAGCCCCAGCATTTT | CSASDSRSSNQPQHF
TRBJ2-6 | - | TRBV20-1 | few | TGCAGTGCTCCAGACAGGCCCTTGAGCTCTGGGGCCAACGTCCTGACTTTC | CSAPDRPLSSGANVLTF
TRBJ1-2 | - | TRBV5-1 | - | TGCGCCAGCAGCTTGGTTGGGCGCCCAGAGCACTACACCTTC | CASSLVGRPEHYTF
TRBJ2-7 | - | TRBV6-1 | many | TGTGCCAGCAGCGGGGCGTGGGAGGGGGCCAACGAGCAGTACTTC | CASSGAWEGANEQYF
TRBJ1-6 | - | TRBV5-1 | many | TGCGCCAGCAGGTCGTTTTCTTTCGGGAGCTCCTATAATTCACCCCTCCACTTT | CASRSFSFGSSYNSPLHF
TRBJ2-7 | TRBD1 | TRBV3-1 | many | TGTGCCAGCAGCGAGTCGACAGGGGAGCAGTACTTC | CASSESTGEQYF
TRBJ2-7 | - | TRBV30 | - | TGTGCCTGGAGTGTAAGGCGGGATAACCACGAGCAGTACTTC | CAWSVRRDNHEQYF
TRBJ1-1 | - | TRBV18 | once | TGTGCCAGCTCACCAATCCCGAGGTCAGAGGACACTGAAGCTTTCTTT | CASSPIPRSEDTEAFF
TRBJ2-7 | - | TRBV2 | - | TGTGCCAGCAGCGTCCCCGGGACCCCCTTCAATGAGCAGTACTTC | CASSVPGTPFNEQYF
TRBJ2-1 | - | TRBV20-1 | many | TGCAGTGCACGGACTATCCACAATGAGCAGTTCTTC | CSARTIHNEQFF
TRBJ1-5 | - | TRBV19 | few | TGTGCCAGTAGTATCGGCAGGGCGAATCAGCCCCAGCATTTT | CASSIGRANQPQHF
TRBJ2-7 | TRBD2 | TRBV18 | many | TGTGCCAGCTCACCAGCTAGCGGGAGGGCCTACGAGCAGTACTTC | CASSPASGRAYEQYF
TRBJ1-6 | - | TRBV6-5 | - | TGTGCCAGCAGTTACTCGACTTGGAACACTCGTAATTCACCCCTCCACTTT | CASSYSTWNTRNSPLHF
TRBJ1-2 | - | TRBV12-3/TRBV12-4 | many | TGTGCCAGCAGTTTCGGGGGGAGCGCTAACTATGGCTACACCTTC | CASSFGGSANYGYTF
TRBJ1-1 | - | TRBV10-3 | few | TGTGCCATCAGTGCATTTGAGGAGGGGGTGAACACTGAAGCTTTCTTT | CAISAFEEGVNTEAFF
TRBJ1-3 | TRBD1 | TRBV5-1 | - | TGCGCCAGCAGCCCAGGGGGCGCGACTGGAAGCACCATATATTTT | CASSPGGATGSTIYF